This passage covers 9 T cell receptor beta chains from one sample sequenced in a study of T cell changes during pregnancy in multiple sclerosis. Profiling relied on immunoSEQ multiplex PCR, and the TCRdb table lists in-frame clones only, not all of them. The sample gives about 48,000 clones, almost 95% of which show up once; about 0.94% is in the top ten. The source was CD4+ T cells from peripheral blood mononuclear cells, collected in the second trimester of pregnancy. All receptors derive from a female donor in good health, enrolled as a control in a pregnancy study.

V usage is TRBV19 and J usage is TRBJ1-2; D is ambiguous. V lost 3 bases to trimming and J lost 5 bases, with 13 bases between them. Germline values: CDR1 LNHDA, CDR2 SQIVND (reference sequence). The CDR3 totals 14 residues. CDR3 residues: CASSIELKTYGYTF. The CDR3 coding sequence is TGTGCCAGTAGTATCGAGCTGAAAACTTATGGCTACACCTTC.

The rearrangement uses TRBV27 and TRBJ2-1, with a weak D call TRBD2 (6 bases). V lost 1 base to trimming and J lost 1 base, with 11 bases between them. Germline V gives CDR1 MNHEY, CDR2 SMNVEV (reference sequence). The CDR3 runs 16 residues. CDR3 amino acids: CASSLYPGESYNEQFF. In DNA, the CDR3 is TGTGCCAGCAGTTTATACCCGGGAGAATCCTACAATGAGCAGTTCTTC.

The chain's CDR3 is CASSSPHVLASEQFF. In DNA, the CDR3 is TGTGCCAGCAGCTCGCCGCACGTTCTAGCCAGTGAGCAGTTCTTC. The V call is TRBV7-2, the J call TRBJ2-1; D is perhaps TRBD2 (5 bases). This CDR3 is 15 amino acids long. CDR1 is SGHTA and CDR2 is FQGNSA in the germline V gene. V dropped 4 bases and J dropped 9 bases, with 19 bases sitting between them.

The rearrangement links TRBV18 to TRBJ2-7; tentatively, D is TRBD2 (6 bases). Germline V gene sequence: CDR1 KGHSH, CDR2 LQKENI. The CDR3 is 14 amino acids. V was pared by 1 base and J by 2 bases, with 9 bases between. The CDR3: CASSPQGGTYEQYF. The CDR3 DNA reads as TGTGCCAGCTCACCACAGGGAGGAACCTACGAGCAGTACTTC.

J is TRBJ1-3 and V is TRBV30; the D gene is possibly TRBD1 (5 bases). Germline V gene data show CDR1 as GTSNPN and CDR2 as SVGIG (reference sequence). This CDR3 is 14 amino acids long. V lost 0 bases to trimming and J lost 6 bases, with 12 bases between them. In nucleotides, the CDR3 is TGTGCCTGGAGTGTTTGGGGCATAATAAACACCATATATTTT. It is translated as CAWSVWGIINTIYF.

The V and J genes are TRBV5-5 and TRBJ1-1, with D maybe TRBD1 (5 bases). With 2 bases removed from V and 1 base from J, the gap between germline ends came to 15 bases. The CDR3 runs to 16 residues. Germline V lookup: CDR1 SGHKS, CDR2 YYEKEE (reference sequence). CDR3 loop: CASSFQGRWRNTEAFF. In DNA form, the CDR3 reads TGTGCCAGCAGCTTTCAGGGTCGGTGGCGGAACACTGAAGCTTTCTTT. The whole variable domain, remainder taken from reference TRBV5-5 and TRBJ1-1, is DAGVTQSPTHLIKTRGQQVTLRCSPISGHKSVSWYQQVLGQGPQFIFQYYEKEERGRGNFPDRFSARQFPNYSSELNVNALLLGDSALYLCASSFQGRWRNTEAFFGQGTRLTVV.

This clone showed up just a few times. The rearrangement links TRBV30 to TRBJ1-5, with TRBD1 matching over 10 bases. V shed 5 bases, J shed 7 bases, and the junction held 5 bases outside the gene matches. The CDR3 runs 13 residues. CDR1 GTSNPN and CDR2 SVGIG come from the germline V gene (reference sequence). DNA of the CDR3: TGTGCCTGGGGACAGGGGGAAGGGCAGCCCCAGCATTTT. Protein sequence: CAWGQGEGQPQHF.

V gene TRBV12-5 combines with J gene TRBJ2-5; the match to TRBD2 covers 11 bases. Trimming at V came to 5 bases and at J to 2 bases, leaving 10 bases not matched to a gene. Germline V gene lookup returns CDR1 LGHNT and CDR2 FRNRAP. The CDR3 is 17 amino acids. CDR3 sequence (DNA): TGTGCTAGTGGTGGGACTAGCGGCCTCATAAGACAAGAGACCCAGTACTTC. Protein: CASGGTSGLIRQETQYF.

As DNA, the CDR3 is TGTGCCAGCAGCTTGGCGTTAGCGGGAGGACTCGCCTACGAGCAGTACTTC. It translates to CASSLALAGGLAYEQYF. The genes are TRBV5-5 and TRBJ2-7, with 10 positions matching TRBD2. Germline CDR1 reads SGHKS; CDR2 reads YYEKEE (reference sequence). V lost 0 bases, J lost 2 bases, and 8 bases stayed unmatched. The CDR3 has 17 amino acids.